A selection of T cell receptor beta chains follows, all from one sample in a study of shared clonotypes between healthy human individuals. Sequencing was performed with immunoSEQ multiplex PCR; in TCRdb, only in-frame clones are kept and a portion is missing. The sample records a few million clones, around nine tenths being singletons. Sequencing used naive CD4+ T cells sorted from blood. These receptors were collected from a man between 18 and 35 years old in good health. The CDR3 runs from the conserved cysteine through the conserved F or W. The order of the fields is clone size, D gene, J gene, V gene, CDR3 protein, CDR3 DNA. A D gene is named only where the DNA matches it firmly. A clone size is listed for some rows: how often the clone was seen (once, few, many), or a class if it is expanded.

size: .; D: TRBD1; J: TRBJ1-2; V: TRBV27; CDR3: CASSKGQGANLNYGYTF; DNA: TGTGCCAGCAGTAAAGGACAGGGGGCGAATTTGAACTATGGCTACACCTTC
size: .; D: .; J: TRBJ1-6; V: TRBV7-3; CDR3: CASSLIIELLSSSYNSPLHF; DNA: TGTGCCAGCAGCTTAATCATTGAGTTGCTGTCGAGCTCCTATAATTCACCCCTCCACTTT
size: .; D: TRBD1; J: TRBJ1-4; V: TRBV6-5; CDR3: CASSPQGAGEKLFF; DNA: TGTGCCAGCAGCCCACAGGGGGCGGGTGAAAAACTGTTTTTT
size: once; D: .; J: TRBJ2-1; V: TRBV2; CDR3: CASSTGVYNEQFF; DNA: TGTGCCAGCAGTACAGGAGTCTACAATGAGCAGTTCTTC
size: .; D: .; J: TRBJ1-5; V: TRBV30; CDR3: CAWSGQGNQPQHF; DNA: TGTGCCTGGAGTGGGCAGGGCAATCAGCCCCAGCATTTT
size: .; D: .; J: TRBJ2-3; V: TRBV29-1; CDR3: CSSWEDTQYF; DNA: TGCAGCTCCTGGGAGGATACGCAGTATTTT
size: .; D: .; J: TRBJ1-2; V: TRBV21-1; CDR3: CASSKPTEHYGYTF; DNA: TGTGCCAGCAGCAAACCCACCGAGCACTATGGCTACACCTTC
size: .; D: .; J: TRBJ1-4; V: TRBV7-9; CDR3: CASSSLLPGRGEKLFF; DNA: TGTGCCAGCAGCTCCCTGTTGCCGGGGCGGGGTGAAAAACTGTTTTTT
size: .; D: TRBD2; J: TRBJ2-3; V: TRBV19; CDR3: CASKGLAGSTDTQYF; DNA: TGTGCCAGTAAGGGACTAGCGGGGAGCACAGATACGCAGTATTTT
size: .; D: TRBD2; J: TRBJ2-1; V: TRBV7-8; CDR3: CASSRLNGGAENEQFF; DNA: TGTGCCAGCAGCCGCTTAAACGGGGGGGCCGAAAATGAGCAGTTCTTC
size: .; D: .; J: TRBJ1-4; V: TRBV5-5; CDR3: CASSKPGHSDEKLFF; DNA: TGTGCCAGCAGCAAACCGGGACATTCTGATGAAAAACTGTTTTTT
size: .; D: TRBD1; J: TRBJ1-3; V: TRBV6-5; CDR3: CASSYSGQGVNTIYF; DNA: TGTGCCAGCAGTTACTCGGGACAGGGTGTAAACACCATATATTTT
size: .; D: TRBD1; J: TRBJ2-5; V: TRBV28; CDR3: CASRGTGIGYQETQYF; DNA: TGTGCCAGCAGGGGGACAGGGATCGGGTACCAAGAGACCCAGTACTTC
size: .; D: .; J: TRBJ2-2; V: TRBV21-1; CDR3: CASSKGGSGELFF; DNA: TGTGCCAGCAGCAAAGGTGGGTCCGGGGAGCTGTTTTTT
size: .; D: .; J: TRBJ2-2; V: TRBV30; CDR3: CAWANTGELFF; DNA: TGTGCCTGGGCTAACACCGGGGAGCTGTTTTTT
size: .; D: TRBD1; J: TRBJ1-1; V: TRBV9; CDR3: CASSAGTGGRGEAFF; DNA: TGTGCCAGCAGCGCCGGGACAGGGGGTCGAGGTGAAGCTTTCTTT
size: .; D: .; J: TRBJ2-5; V: TRBV5-6; CDR3: CASSSGTPGWETQYF; DNA: TGTGCCAGCAGCTCCGGGACCCCCGGATGGGAGACCCAGTACTTC
size: .; D: .; J: TRBJ2-7; V: TRBV5-6; CDR3: CASSQMTGRAYEQYF; DNA: TGTGCCAGCAGCCAAATGACAGGAAGAGCCTACGAGCAGTACTTC
size: .; D: .; J: TRBJ2-3; V: TRBV20-1; CDR3: CSARDGGTQYF; DNA: TGCAGTGCTAGAGATGGAGGGACGCAGTATTTT
size: .; D: .; J: TRBJ2-7; V: TRBV30; CDR3: CAWSVGLGPYEQYF; DNA: TGTGCCTGGAGTGTGGGGTTGGGCCCCTACGAGCAGTACTTC
size: .; D: .; J: TRBJ1-5; V: TRBV4-1; CDR3: CASSRTEGGNQPQHF; DNA: TGCGCCAGCAGCCGGACTGAGGGAGGCAATCAGCCCCAGCATTTT
size: .; D: .; J: TRBJ2-5; V: TRBV18; CDR3: CASSPPGGETQYF; DNA: TGTGCCAGCTCACCTCCCGGGGGAGAGACCCAGTACTTC
size: .; D: TRBD1; J: TRBJ1-1; V: TRBV5-1; CDR3: CASSSSGTGITEAFF; DNA: TGCGCCAGCAGCTCTTCCGGGACAGGGATCACTGAAGCTTTCTTT
size: .; D: .; J: TRBJ2-6; V: TRBV6-6; CDR3: CASSPTGPGANVLTF; DNA: TGTGCCAGCAGTCCAACGGGCCCTGGGGCCAACGTCCTGACTTTC
size: .; D: TRBD1; J: TRBJ2-3; V: TRBV13; CDR3: CASSGEKGTASTDTQYF; DNA: TGTGCCAGCAGCGGAGAAAAGGGGACAGCGAGCACAGATACGCAGTATTTT
size: .; D: .; J: TRBJ2-7; V: TRBV5-6; CDR3: CASSLKLYEQYF; DNA: TGTGCCAGCAGCTTGAAACTTTACGAGCAGTACTTC
size: .; D: TRBD1; J: TRBJ2-1; V: TRBV7-3; CDR3: CASSNDRGSYNEQFF; DNA: TGTGCCAGCAGCAACGACAGGGGCTCCTACAATGAGCAGTTCTTC
size: .; D: .; J: TRBJ2-5; V: TRBV30; CDR3: CAWSVRRPRQETQYF; DNA: TGTGCCTGGAGTGTACGGCGACCGCGACAGGAGACCCAGTACTTC
size: .; D: TRBD1; J: TRBJ1-2; V: TRBV12-5; CDR3: CASGYRGTSDGYTF; DNA: TGTGCTAGTGGTTACAGGGGAACATCGGATGGCTACACCTTC
size: .; D: .; J: TRBJ2-5; V: TRBV5-6; CDR3: CASSLRLGGFRETQYF; DNA: TGTGCCAGCAGCTTGCGTTTGGGTGGTTTTAGGGAGACCCAGTACTTC
size: .; D: TRBD1; J: TRBJ1-4; V: TRBV27; CDR3: CASSLSPGGEKLFF; DNA: TGTGCCAGCAGTTTATCGCCAGGGGGCGAAAAACTGTTTTTT
size: .; D: .; J: TRBJ1-4; V: TRBV4-1; CDR3: CASTPGTPNEKLFF; DNA: TGCGCCAGCACCCCTGGGACACCTAATGAAAAACTGTTTTTT
size: once; D: .; J: TRBJ2-7; V: TRBV10-2; CDR3: CASRLPNSYEQYF; DNA: TGCGCCAGCAGACTCCCGAACTCCTACGAGCAGTACTTC
size: .; D: .; J: TRBJ2-2; V: TRBV6-4; CDR3: CASSRDTNTGELFF; DNA: TGTGCCAGCAGTCGCGACACGAACACCGGGGAGCTGTTTTTT
size: .; D: .; J: TRBJ2-3; V: TRBV27; CDR3: CASADGQTYTDTQYF; DNA: TGTGCCAGCGCCGATGGACAGACTTACACAGATACGCAGTATTTT
size: .; D: .; J: TRBJ1-5; V: TRBV19; CDR3: CASSLSTGTSAGNQPQHF; DNA: TGTGCCAGTAGTCTTTCAACCGGGACCTCGGCCGGCAATCAGCCCCAGCATTTT
size: .; D: TRBD1; J: TRBJ2-5; V: TRBV6-5; CDR3: CASRITGGAETQYF; DNA: TGTGCCAGCAGAATAACAGGGGGCGCGGAGACCCAGTACTTC
size: .; D: .; J: TRBJ1-3; V: TRBV7-9; CDR3: CASSSPGAGGNTIYF; DNA: TGTGCCAGCAGCTCTCCCGGGGCGGGAGGAAACACCATATATTTT
size: .; D: .; J: TRBJ1-2; V: TRBV4-3; CDR3: CASSQETTNYGYTF; DNA: TGCGCCAGCAGCCAAGAGACCACTAACTATGGCTACACCTTC
size: .; D: .; J: TRBJ1-2; V: TRBV18; CDR3: CASSPSSGVAYGYTF; DNA: TGTGCCAGCTCACCCTCGTCGGGGGTGGCCTACGGCTACACCTTC
size: .; D: .; J: TRBJ2-7; V: TRBV9; CDR3: CASSVNPADTYEQYF; DNA: TGTGCCAGCAGCGTAAACCCAGCGGACACCTACGAGCAGTACTTC